A selection of T cell receptor beta chains follows, all from one sample in a study of blood T cell repertoires in COVID-19. Measured with immunoSEQ multiplex PCR; TCRdb has only the in-frame clones, and not every one. The sample lists around 80,000 clones, around 86% occurring once. Material for sequencing was peripheral blood. These receptors were taken from a human donor in a cohort sampled during active COVID-19. Both conserved end residues are part of each CDR3. The D gene is left open where the match is weak. Clone size appears in some rows only: once, few, many, or a class for an expanded clone.

cdr3_nt	cdr3_aa	j_call	cdr3_length	v_call	clone_size	d_call
TGTGCCAGCACCATTAATCAGGGGCCCTACGAGCAGTACTTC	CASTINQGPYEQYF	TRBJ2-7	14	TRBV28	NA	NA
TGTGCCAGCTACCCTCCCAGGGGGTACACTGAAGCTTTCTTT	CASYPPRGYTEAFF	TRBJ1-1	14	TRBV6-5	NA	TRBD1
TGTGCCAGCAGGGCGCGCGGGGGGGCGGCCGGGGAGCTGTTTTTT	CASRARGGAAGELFF	TRBJ2-2	15	TRBV5-4	NA	TRBD2
TGTGCCAGCAGCTTGCTGGGGCTGAACACTGAAGCTTTCTTT	CASSLLGLNTEAFF	TRBJ1-1	14	TRBV5-6	NA	NA
TGTGCCAGCAGAGCCGGGACAGGGGGGGGGATATATGGCTACACCTTC	CASRAGTGGGIYGYTF	TRBJ1-2	16	TRBV28	NA	TRBD1
TGTGCCATCAGTGGACAGGGCAATGAGCAGTTCTTC	CAISGQGNEQFF	TRBJ2-1	12	TRBV10-3	few	TRBD1
TGTGCCAGCACCCGGGGGGGACAGAATAATTCACCCCTCCACTTT	CASTRGGQNNSPLHF	TRBJ1-6	15	TRBV6-5	NA	TRBD1
TGTGCCAGCAGCGGCAGGGGAATAAACATTCAGTACTTC	CASSGRGINIQYF	TRBJ2-4	13	TRBV28	NA	NA
TGTGCCAGCAGTTTAGGGCACCCGAACACTGAAGCTTTCTTT	CASSLGHPNTEAFF	TRBJ1-1	14	TRBV28	NA	NA
TGTGCCAGCAGCTCCAGGAAAGGGGCCCAGTACTTC	CASSSRKGAQYF	TRBJ2-5	12	TRBV5-6	NA	NA
TGTGCCAGCAGCCAAGACGGCACAGATACGCAGTATTTT	CASSQDGTDTQYF	TRBJ2-3	13	TRBV4-2	NA	NA
TGTGCCAGCAGCTTGGAAGGGGCGTCTCCCTACAATGAGCAGTTCTTC	CASSLEGASPYNEQFF	TRBJ2-1	16	TRBV5-5	NA	NA
TGTGCCAGCAGTCGCCCGGGGGGGCTCAATGAGCAGTTCTTC	CASSRPGGLNEQFF	TRBJ2-1	14	TRBV6-6	NA	TRBD2
TGTGCCTGGTCGGAGAGGGCCGGTGGCTACACCTTC	CAWSERAGGYTF	TRBJ1-2	12	TRBV30	NA	NA
TGTGCCAGCAGGACAGGGGGCAACTCCTACGAGCAGTACTTC	CASRTGGNSYEQYF	TRBJ2-7	14	TRBV27	NA	TRBD1
TGTGCCAGTTCCCCGGGGCAGGGAGGAATAAATGGCAATCAGCCCCAGCATTTT	CASSPGQGGINGNQPQHF	TRBJ1-5	18	TRBV7-7	NA	NA
TGTGCCAGCAGCTCTGACAGGGGGCGCTGGACTGAAGCTTTCTTT	CASSSDRGRWTEAFF	TRBJ1-1	15	TRBV11-3	NA	TRBD1
TGTGCCAGCAGCCTACAGGGTTGGGAGCAGTTCTTC	CASSLQGWEQFF	TRBJ2-1	12	TRBV9	few	NA
TGTGCCAGCAGTTTGGACTCCTTTGGCTACACCTTC	CASSLDSFGYTF	TRBJ1-2	12	TRBV28	NA	NA
TGTGCCAGCAGCCCTCGGCGACAGGGCTACGAGCAGTACTTC	CASSPRRQGYEQYF	TRBJ2-7	14	TRBV5-4	NA	TRBD1
TGCGCCAGCAGCCAAGGAAGGGGCAACACTGAAGCTTTCTTT	CASSQGRGNTEAFF	TRBJ1-1	14	TRBV5-1	NA	NA
TGTGCCAGCAGCTTCTCGAGCACGAAACGGGAGACCCAGTACTTC	CASSFSSTKRETQYF	TRBJ2-5	15	TRBV5-4	NA	NA
TGTGCCAGCAGCCCCCAGAGGGATGGGAACTATGGCTACACCTTC	CASSPQRDGNYGYTF	TRBJ1-2	15	TRBV9	NA	NA
TGTGCCAGCAGTGAGGCCTCGTCCTCGGGCTACACCTTC	CASSEASSSGYTF	TRBJ1-2	13	TRBV6-1	NA	NA
TGTGCCAGCAGGGGCCGGAGGGGTAAAGAGACCCAGTACTTC	CASRGRRGKETQYF	TRBJ2-5	14	TRBV27	once	NA
TGTGCCAGCAAGGACCATACAGGGGGCCTCTTTGATACGCAGTATTTT	CASKDHTGGLFDTQYF	TRBJ2-3	16	TRBV4-2	NA	TRBD1
TGTGCCAGCAGCTCAGGGACAGGGGGCAACTATGGCTACACCTTC	CASSSGTGGNYGYTF	TRBJ1-2	15	TRBV7-3	once	TRBD1
TGTGCCAGCAGCCAAGATCCTGCGGGTGAGCAGTTCTTC	CASSQDPAGEQFF	TRBJ2-1	13	TRBV3-1/TRBV3-2	few	NA
TGTGCCAGCAGCTTGAACAGCCATAATTCACCCCTCCACTTT	CASSLNSHNSPLHF	TRBJ1-6	14	TRBV7-6	NA	NA
TGTGCCTGGAGTGTACGAGGGACCGGGGAGCTGTTTTTT	CAWSVRGTGELFF	TRBJ2-2	13	TRBV30	NA	NA
TGTGCCAGCAGGACTAGTCCCGACTACGAGCAGTACTTC	CASRTSPDYEQYF	TRBJ2-7	13	TRBV2	NA	NA
TGTGCCAGCAGTCCGGACAGGGGTGGAGAGACCCAGTACTTC	CASSPDRGGETQYF	TRBJ2-5	14	TRBV5-6	NA	TRBD1
TGTGCCAGCTCACCAGCGCATGCTAAATCTGGAAACACCATATATTTT	CASSPAHAKSGNTIYF	TRBJ1-3	16	TRBV18	NA	NA
TGTGCCAGCAGCCGCTCGACTAGCGAGAACAATGAGCAGTTCTTC	CASSRSTSENNEQFF	TRBJ2-1	15	TRBV4-2	NA	TRBD2
TGTGCCAGCTCCCGACTCGACAGAAACACTGAAGCTTTCTTT	CASSRLDRNTEAFF	TRBJ1-1	14	TRBV18	NA	NA
TGTGCCAGCACCAAGCAGGGGCCTAGCGGGAGGAGGAATCCAGATACGCAGTATTTT	CASTKQGPSGRRNPDTQYF	TRBJ2-3	19	TRBV7-9	NA	TRBD2
TGTGCCAGCAGCGCGAGCGGGGGGGCCGGTCGTAACCTTCAGTACTTC	CASSASGGAGRNLQYF	TRBJ2-4	16	TRBV9	NA	TRBD2
TGTGCCAGCAGCCAAGATTTTGGACTACTCAACGAGCAGTACTTC	CASSQDFGLLNEQYF	TRBJ2-7	15	TRBV3-1/TRBV3-2	NA	NA
TGTGCCAGCAGTGTGGGACTGGTGAACACTGAAGCTTTCTTT	CASSVGLVNTEAFF	TRBJ1-1	14	TRBV25-1	NA	NA
TGTGCCACCAGTGATTCGGCAGGTCGGGGCGGGGAGCTGTTTTTT	CATSDSAGRGGELFF	TRBJ2-2	15	TRBV24-1	NA	NA
TGTGCCAGCAGCCGACAGGGGAGGGGAGAGACCCAGTACTTC	CASSRQGRGETQYF	TRBJ2-5	14	TRBV6-6	NA	NA
TGTGCCAGCAGTTACCGGGACAGGGGGCACTACGAGCAGTACTTC	CASSYRDRGHYEQYF	TRBJ2-7	15	TRBV6-5	NA	TRBD1
TGCGCCAGCAGCCAGACTAGTGGGCAGTTCTTC	CASSQTSGQFF	TRBJ2-1	11	TRBV5-1	few	NA
TGTGCCAGTAAGGGGGAGGGGAGCAATCAGCCCCAGCATTTT	CASKGEGSNQPQHF	TRBJ1-5	14	TRBV19	NA	NA
TGTGCCAGCAGCCAATCGGCAGGGCCCTATGGCTACACCTTC	CASSQSAGPYGYTF	TRBJ1-2	14	TRBV3-1/TRBV3-2	NA	NA
TGTGCCACCAGCGGCCGGGGGGGCGCCTCCTACAATGAGCAGTTCTTC	CATSGRGGASYNEQFF	TRBJ2-1	16	TRBV15	NA	TRBD2
TGTGCCAGCGGAGACTTTTCTAGCACAGATACGCAGTATTTT	CASGDFSSTDTQYF	TRBJ2-3	14	TRBV2	NA	NA
TGTGCCATCAGTGAGTCGAAGCCGGGACTAGCGGGAGACGGCGAGCAGTACTTC	CAISESKPGLAGDGEQYF	TRBJ2-7	18	TRBV10-3	NA	TRBD2